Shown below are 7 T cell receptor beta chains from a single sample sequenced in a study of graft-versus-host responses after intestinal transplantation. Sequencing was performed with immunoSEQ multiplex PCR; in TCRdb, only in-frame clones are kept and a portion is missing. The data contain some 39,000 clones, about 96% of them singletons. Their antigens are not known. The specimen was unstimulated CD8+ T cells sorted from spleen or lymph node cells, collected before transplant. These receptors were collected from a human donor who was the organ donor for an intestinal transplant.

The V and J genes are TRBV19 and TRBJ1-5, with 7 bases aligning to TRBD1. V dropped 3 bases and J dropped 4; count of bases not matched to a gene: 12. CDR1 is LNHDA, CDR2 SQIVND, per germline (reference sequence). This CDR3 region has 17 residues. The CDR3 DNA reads TGTGCCAGTAGTATGGACACAGGGGTGATGGGGAATCAGCCCCAGCATTTT. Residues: CASSMDTGVMGNQPQHF.

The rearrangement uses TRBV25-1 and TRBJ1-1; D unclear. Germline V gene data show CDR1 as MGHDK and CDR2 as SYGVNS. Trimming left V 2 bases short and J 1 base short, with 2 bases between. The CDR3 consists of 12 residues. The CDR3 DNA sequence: TGTGCCAGCAGTGAAGGGAACACTGAAGCTTTCTTT. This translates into CASSEGNTEAFF.

The CDR3 DNA sequence: TGTGCCAGCAGCTTGGGTGTCTACGAGCAGTACTTC. The encoded protein is CASSLGVYEQYF. V and J are TRBV5-6 and TRBJ2-7; unclear D gene. CDR1 and CDR2 from the germline V gene are SGHDT and YYEEEE. V shed 0 bases and J shed 3 bases, with 4 bases lying between them. The length of the CDR3 is 12 residues.

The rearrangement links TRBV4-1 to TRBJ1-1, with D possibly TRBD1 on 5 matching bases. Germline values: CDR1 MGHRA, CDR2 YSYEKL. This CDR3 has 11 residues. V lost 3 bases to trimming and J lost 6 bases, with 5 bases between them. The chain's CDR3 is CASSQGPEAFF. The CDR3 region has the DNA TGCGCCAGCAGCCAGGGACCTGAAGCTTTCTTT.

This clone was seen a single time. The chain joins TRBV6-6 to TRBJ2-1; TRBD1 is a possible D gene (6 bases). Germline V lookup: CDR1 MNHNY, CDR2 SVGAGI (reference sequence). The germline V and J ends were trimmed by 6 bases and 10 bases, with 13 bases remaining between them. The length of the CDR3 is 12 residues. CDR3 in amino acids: CASSRGQIEQFF. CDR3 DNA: TGTGCCAGCAGCCGGGGACAAATAGAGCAGTTCTTC.

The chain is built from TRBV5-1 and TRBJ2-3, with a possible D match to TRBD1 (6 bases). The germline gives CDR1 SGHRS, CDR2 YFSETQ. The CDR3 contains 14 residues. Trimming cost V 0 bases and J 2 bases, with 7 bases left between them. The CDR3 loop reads CASSLGGPTDTQYF. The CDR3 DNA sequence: TGCGCCAGCAGCTTGGGGGGGCCCACAGATACGCAGTATTTT.

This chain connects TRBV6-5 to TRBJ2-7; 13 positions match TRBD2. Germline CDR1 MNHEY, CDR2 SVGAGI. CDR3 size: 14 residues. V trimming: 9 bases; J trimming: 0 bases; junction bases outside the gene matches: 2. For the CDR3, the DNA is TGTGCCAGTGGACTAGCGGGGGTCTCCTACGAGCAGTACTTC. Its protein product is CASGLAGVSYEQYF.